The 22 T cell receptor beta chains listed next were all sequenced from one sample in a study of technical replicates of blood from several donors. Some clones are missing from TCRdb's copy, which holds only in-frame ones; the method was immunoSEQ multiplex PCR. This repertoire shows 91,000 or so clones, around 95% found once; its top ten account for roughly 0.28%. Material: T cells isolated from PBMCs. These receptors were obtained from a human donor in good health.

The rearrangement joins TRBV7-8 to TRBJ1-2; a weak D match, TRBD1 (5 bases). The CDR3 consists of 16 residues. Germline V gene lookup returns CDR1 SGHVS and CDR2 FQNEAQ. Trimming shortened V by 1 base and J by 2 bases, and 14 bases separated the two germline ends. The CDR3 bases are TGTGCCAGCAGCTTAGGCATCGACAGCGAAAACTATGGCTACACCTTC. It codes for CASSLGIDSENYGYTF.

The rearrangement uses TRBV15 and TRBJ1-4; tentatively, D is TRBD1 (6 bases). Germline CDR1 reads LNHNV; CDR2 reads YYDKDF (reference sequence). V gave up 5 bases and J gave up 6 bases, with 19 bases separating them. The CDR3 sequence is 16 residues long. CDR3 amino acids: CATSGSSGDGHEKLFF. CDR3 sequence (DNA): TGTGCCACCAGCGGATCTTCAGGGGACGGACATGAAAAACTGTTTTTT.

This chain links TRBV27 with TRBJ2-7, with 7 bases identical to TRBD1. CDR3 length: 13 amino acids. Germline V gene lookup returns CDR1 MNHEY and CDR2 SMNVEV (reference sequence). J lost 3 bases, V lost 8 bases, and 7 bases had no gene match. The CDR3 sequence: CASGPGTVYEQYF. CDR3 coding DNA: TGTGCCAGCGGCCCGGGGACAGTCTACGAGCAGTACTTC.

The chain recombines TRBV29-1 with TRBJ2-2; TRBD1 matches 8 bases. Germline V gene sequence: CDR1 SQVTM, CDR2 ANQGSEA. The CDR3 totals 13 residues. Unmatched junction bases numbered 7, after V lost 6 bases and J lost 7 bases. The CDR3 region is CSVYRGYGGELFF. In nucleotides, the CDR3 is TGCAGCGTCTACAGGGGGTACGGCGGGGAGCTGTTTTTT.

V is TRBV5-1 and J is TRBJ1-1; 12 bases fit TRBD1. Germline CDR1 reads SGHRS; CDR2 reads YFSETQ. Trimming at V came to 4 bases and at J to 4 bases, leaving 5 bases not matched to a gene. The CDR3 length is 15 residues. The chain's CDR3 is CASSLMGQGATEAFF. The CDR3 nucleotides read TGCGCCAGCAGCCTTATGGGACAGGGGGCCACTGAAGCTTTCTTT.

The chain has TRBV28 and TRBJ1-5, with a weak D call TRBD1 (6 bases). Trimming left V 2 bases short and J 0 bases short, with 14 bases between. Germline lookup yields CDR1 MDHEN and CDR2 SYDVKM. CDR3 size: 17 residues. CDR3 in amino acids: CASSLLDSLNSNQPQHF. DNA of the CDR3: TGTGCCAGCAGTTTACTGGACAGCTTAAATAGCAATCAGCCCCAGCATTTT.

The rearrangement uses TRBV4-1 and TRBJ2-7; TRBD1 aligns across 9 bases. This CDR3 region has 16 residues. Germline V gene lookup returns CDR1 MGHRA and CDR2 YSYEKL. V was clipped by 1 base and J by 4 bases; unmatched bases: 8. In DNA form, the CDR3 reads TGCGCCAGCAGCCAAGGCTCCGGGACAGGGCGATACGAGCAGTACTTC. This gives the protein CASSQGSGTGRYEQYF.

This sequence joins TRBV6-1 and TRBJ2-6; perhaps TRBD1 as D (5 bases). Germline V lookup: CDR1 MNHNS, CDR2 SASEGT. V lost 2 bases, J lost 0 bases, and 11 bases lay in between. This CDR3 spans 17 amino acids. CDR3 nucleotides: TGTGCCAGCAGTGAACACACAGGAACCTCTGGGGCCAACGTCCTGACTTTC. This codes for CASSEHTGTSGANVLTF.

The chain employs TRBV30 and TRBJ2-7; TRBD1 agrees at 9 bases. Per the germline V gene, CDR1 is GTSNPN and CDR2 is SVGIG (reference sequence). J was trimmed by 3 bases and V by 2 bases; bases with no gene match: 5. This CDR3 has 14 amino acids. The chain's CDR3 is CAWSLGQGLYEQYF. As DNA, the CDR3 is TGTGCCTGGAGTCTGGGACAGGGACTCTACGAGCAGTACTTC. Looking up the rest from reference TRBV30 and TRBJ2-7 gives the full variable domain: SQTIHQWPATLVQPVGSPLSLECTVEGTSNPNLYWYRQAAGRGLQLLFYSVGIGQISSEVPQNLSASRPQDRQFILSSKKLLLSDSGFYLCAWSLGQGLYEQYFGPGTRLTVT.

This sequence joins TRBV7-8 and TRBJ2-5; 7 bases are shared with TRBD2. CDR1 SGHVS and CDR2 FQNEAQ come from the germline V gene. Germline trimming cut 5 bases from V and 7 bases from J; bases unmatched to any gene: 13. This CDR3 has 15 amino acids. DNA of the CDR3: TGTGCCAGCAGCACCCACTGGGAGGGAGGGGCGACCCAGTACTTC. Protein: CASSTHWEGGATQYF.

The rearrangement joins TRBV27 to TRBJ2-1, with TRBD1 as a possible D gene (5 bases). From germline, CDR1 is MNHEY and CDR2 SMNVEV (reference sequence). V was trimmed by 3 bases and J by 3 bases, leaving 12 bases between them. CDR3 length: 15 amino acids. CDR3 bases: TGTGCCAGCAGTTTTAGGGGCTCCCTCTACAATGAGCAGTTCTTC. Translating gives CASSFRGSLYNEQFF.

V is TRBV27 and J is TRBJ2-1; 12 bases match TRBD2. Germline CDR1 MNHEY, CDR2 SMNVEV (reference sequence). V trimming: 4 bases; J trimming: 7 bases; junction bases outside the gene matches: 17. This CDR3 is 19 amino acids long. The CDR3: CASSSNPPSLAGGRNEQFF. CDR3 DNA: TGTGCCAGCAGTTCGAACCCCCCTAGCCTAGCGGGGGGGCGGAATGAGCAGTTCTTC.

The chain recombines TRBV5-1 with TRBJ2-4; D is unclear. This CDR3 contains 13 residues. The germline CDR1 and CDR2 sequences are SGHRS and YFSETQ. V gave up 5 bases and J gave up 0 bases, with 6 bases separating them. CDR3 sequence (DNA): TGCGCCAGCAGTCCCCTAGCCAAAAACATTCAGTACTTC. It codes for CASSPLAKNIQYF.

The V gene is TRBV7-9, the J gene TRBJ2-7; D is possibly TRBD2 (5 bases). The CDR3 spans 9 residues. Germline lookup yields CDR1 SEHNR and CDR2 FQNEAQ (reference sequence). The V gene lost 10 bases and the J gene lost 5 bases, with 6 bases spanning the gap. The CDR3 bases are TGTGCCACGGAGGACGAGCAGTACTTC. Protein sequence: CATEDEQYF.

The chain is built from TRBV6-5 and TRBJ1-4, with 7 bases that match TRBD1. CDR3 length: 14 residues. Germline loops: CDR1 MNHEY, CDR2 SVGAGI. The trim removed 5 bases at V and 5 bases at J, leaving 5 bases unmatched. CDR3 coding DNA: TGTGCCAGCAGTCCAGACAGGGCGAATGAAAAACTGTTTTTT. This translates into CASSPDRANEKLFF.

The chain's CDR3 is CAIRAGTGGEEILPQHF. In DNA form, the CDR3 reads TGTGCCATCAGGGCCGGGACAGGGGGCGAGGAGATCCTGCCCCAGCATTTT. The chain employs TRBV10-3 and TRBJ1-5, with TRBD1 matching 12 bases. Germline CDR1 is ENHRY and CDR2 is SYGVKD. Unmatched junction bases numbered 15, after V lost 6 bases and J lost 9 bases. The CDR3 contains 17 residues.

The chain recombines TRBV7-9 with TRBJ1-1; the D is unclear. This CDR3 contains 14 residues. V lost 6 bases to trimming and J lost 3 bases, with 14 bases between them. Germline lookup yields CDR1 SEHNR and CDR2 FQNEAQ (reference sequence). The CDR3 sequence is CASRPGRRDTEAFF. The CDR3 region has the DNA TGTGCCAGCAGACCCGGACGGAGGGACACTGAAGCTTTCTTT.

The gene calls are TRBV5-4 and TRBJ2-2, with 7 bases fitting TRBD1. V lost 0 bases to trimming and J lost 6 bases; unmatched junction nucleotides: 8. CDR3 length: 16 amino acids. Germline-derived CDR1 and CDR2 are SGHNT and YYREEE (reference sequence). This chain's CDR3 is CASSLGAGGDAGELFF. CDR3 nucleotide sequence: TGTGCCAGCAGCTTGGGGGCAGGGGGTGATGCCGGGGAGCTGTTTTTT.

The chain carries TRBV12-5 and TRBJ1-2; 9 bases are a match to TRBD1. The CDR3 runs to 15 residues. The germline V gene has CDR1 LGHNT and CDR2 FRNRAP. V shed 1 base, J shed 4 bases, and the junction held 4 bases outside the gene matches. DNA for the CDR3: TGTGCTAGTGGTTTGGGAACAGGGGGCGCCTATGGCTACACCTTC. This gives the protein CASGLGTGGAYGYTF.

The chain has TRBV4-1 and TRBJ1-4; TRBD1 aligns across 8 bases. Germline trimming cut 3 bases from V and 0 bases from J; bases unmatched to any gene: 9. Germline loops: CDR1 MGHRA, CDR2 YSYEKL. This CDR3 spans 18 amino acids. DNA for the CDR3: TGCGCCAGCAGCCACGCACCCGGACAGGGCGCAACTAATGAAAAACTGTTTTTT. This encodes CASSHAPGQGATNEKLFF.

This chain uses TRBV9 with TRBJ1-2, with D unresolved. The CDR3 runs 14 residues. V was clipped by 3 bases and J by 6 bases, with 15 bases between them. Germline V CDR1 and CDR2: SGDLS, YYNGEE. The CDR3 DNA reads TGTGCCAGCAGCGCGTCCGGAGGATGGGATGGCTACACCTTC. Translation gives CASSASGGWDGYTF.

The sample holds a few counts of this clone. V is TRBV10-2 and J is TRBJ1-3; 9 bases are a match to TRBD1. The CDR3 sequence is 14 residues long. Germline V CDR1 and CDR2: WSHSY, SAAADI. Unmatched junction bases numbered 10, after V lost 8 bases and J lost 8 bases. The CDR3 coding sequence is TGCGCCAGCGGCAAGGGACAGGGTGTGGACACCATATATTTT. Encoded protein: CASGKGQGVDTIYF.